One and the same sample provided the 32 T cell receptor beta chains below, sequenced in a study of T cells after yellow fever vaccination. TCRdb itself ran the 5' RACE reads through MiXCR, one entry per CDR3 protein. The sample holds fewer than 500,000 distinct CDR3 sequences, about 19% seen once. The input for sequencing was PBMCs, taken before the yellow fever booster vaccination. Receptors were obtained from a man between 18 and 29 years old who received the YFV17D yellow fever vaccine.

The chain combines TRBV15 with TRBJ2-1, with no clear D. Germline V gene sequence: CDR1 LNHNV, CDR2 YYDKDF (reference sequence). Trimming shortened V by 1 base and J by 2 bases, and 12 bases separated the two germline ends. The CDR3 spans 16 residues. The DNA for the CDR3 is TGTGCCACCAGCAGAGCCAGCTTTGAGACCTACAATGAGCAGTTCTTC. Translated, it gives CATSRASFETYNEQFF.

V gene TRBV7-9 combines with J gene TRBJ2-2, with a tentative D call TRBD1 (6 bases). Trimming left V 5 bases short and J 0 bases short, with 13 bases between. The CDR3 is 16 residues long. CDR1 is SEHNR and CDR2 is FQNEAQ in the germline V gene (reference sequence). The CDR3 loop is CASSQGTSANTGELFF. The CDR3 coding sequence is TGTGCCAGCAGCCAAGGGACATCCGCGAACACCGGGGAGCTGTTTTTT.

The chain uses TRBV4-1 and TRBJ2-7; weak D call: TRBD1 (5 bases). CDR1 and CDR2 from the germline V gene are MGHRA and YSYEKL. The CDR3 length is 14 residues. V was shortened by 3 bases and J by 1 base, with 10 bases between the two germline ends. CDR3 in DNA: TGCGCCAGCAGCCAGACACAGGCGTCCTACGAGCAGTACTTC. It yields the protein CASSQTQASYEQYF.

J is TRBJ2-2 and V is TRBV12-3 or TRBV12-4, with D possibly TRBD1 on 5 matching bases. The V end lost 3 bases, the J end lost 8 bases, and 16 bases lay between the germline ends. This CDR3 is 15 amino acids long. CDR3 nucleotide sequence: TGTGCCAGCAGTTTGAACGCCCGCAGGGCGGGGGAGCTGTTTTTT. It is translated as CASSLNARRAGELFF.

The chain uses TRBV15 and TRBJ2-5; TRBD2 matches at 7 bases. The ends lost 1 base at V and 0 bases at J; junction bases unmatched: 2. Germline loops: CDR1 LNHNV, CDR2 YYDKDF (reference sequence). The CDR3 has 15 residues. DNA of the CDR3: TGTGCCACCAGCAGAGGCGGGAGCTACCAAGAGACCCAGTACTTC. Its translation: CATSRGGSYQETQYF.

The rearrangement links TRBV24-1 to TRBJ2-2, with TRBD1 identical over 10 bases. The CDR3 runs to 16 residues. The germline CDR1 and CDR2 sequences are KGHDR and SFDVKD. The junction had 8 bases not matched to a gene; V was cut back by 4 bases and J by 7 bases. The CDR3 nucleotides read TGTGCCACCAGTGAAGTTGACAGGGGGCTCGGCGGGGAGCTGTTTTTT. Its translation is CATSEVDRGLGGELFF.

This clonotype was detected a few times. The gene calls are TRBV9 and TRBJ2-2; 8 nucleotides align to TRBD2. The length of the CDR3 is 15 residues. V shed 4 bases, J shed 4 bases, and the junction held 6 bases outside the gene matches. Germline CDR1 and CDR2: SGDLS and YYNGEE. CDR3 coding DNA: TGTGCCAGCAGCTCCCGGGGGGGCGGCACCGGGGAGCTGTTTTTT. It yields the protein CASSSRGGGTGELFF.

This sequence joins TRBV15 and TRBJ1-1; 9 bases are shared with TRBD1. Germline V gene sequence: CDR1 LNHNV, CDR2 YYDKDF (reference sequence). This CDR3 spans 14 amino acids. Trimming cost V 5 bases and J 5 bases; bases outside gene matches: 6. CDR3 nucleotide sequence: TGTGCCACCAGCGTCGACAGGGGGAGGACTGAAGCTTTCTTT. This codes for CATSVDRGRTEAFF.

This clonotype was seen more than once but under ten times. The gene calls are TRBV3-1 and TRBJ2-5, with TRBD2 matching over 8 bases. In germline, CDR1 is LGHDT, CDR2 YNNKEL (reference sequence). V shed 4 bases and J 5 bases; nucleotides not matched to a gene: 12. This CDR3 spans 16 amino acids. The DNA for the CDR3 is TGTGCCAGCAGCCTTCCCCCGACGGGGGGGAGGGAGACCCAGTACTTC. Protein: CASSLPPTGGRETQYF.

This clonotype was seen a few times. This chain uses TRBV29-1 with TRBJ2-1; weak D call: TRBD2 (5 bases). There are 10 residues in the CDR3. The V end was cut by 6 bases, the J end by 10 bases, with 10 bases between. CDR1 is SQVTM, CDR2 ANQGSEA, per germline. The CDR3: CSVALGEQFF. CDR3 in DNA: TGCAGCGTAGCACTAGGCGAGCAGTTCTTC.

Only a few counts were recorded for this clonotype. The rearrangement uses TRBV11-2 and TRBJ2-5; D is possibly TRBD2 (6 bases). Germline V gene data show CDR1 as SGHAT and CDR2 as FQNNGV. CDR3 length: 14 residues. Deletions cut 6 bases from V and 2 bases from J, with 13 bases between. This chain's CDR3 is CASRLRGKQETQYF. DNA of the CDR3: TGTGCCAGCAGGCTTCGGGGGAAACAAGAGACCCAGTACTTC.

The chain has TRBV7-2 and TRBJ2-1; possible D gene TRBD2, 6 bases. Trimming pared 1 base from V and 8 bases from J, leaving 15 bases between. The V gene's germline CDR1 is SGHTA and CDR2 FQGNSA. This CDR3 contains 15 residues. This CDR3 is CASSLVLGTGDEQFF. The CDR3 coding sequence is TGTGCCAGCAGCTTAGTCCTAGGGACGGGGGATGAGCAGTTCTTC.

This clonotype was seen more than once but under ten times. V gene TRBV28 combines with J gene TRBJ1-4; D is uncertain. Deletions cut 5 bases from V and 6 bases from J, with 13 bases between. Germline lookup yields CDR1 MDHEN and CDR2 SYDVKM. The CDR3 contains 14 residues. Here the CDR3 DNA reads TGTGCCAGCAGTCCCGTATGGAGGTATGAAAAACTGTTTTTT. Protein: CASSPVWRYEKLFF.

This clonotype occurred many times. V and J are TRBV27 and TRBJ1-2; 7 nucleotides agree with TRBD1. The V gene's germline CDR1 is MNHEY and CDR2 SMNVEV (reference sequence). V gave up 5 bases and J gave up 8 bases; unmatched junction bases: 8. The CDR3 sequence is 13 residues long. CDR3 in DNA: TGTGCCAGCAGTACGCTCAGGGGGGACGGCTACACCTTC. This codes for CASSTLRGDGYTF.

This clonotype was observed a handful of times. The V and J genes are TRBV6-2 or TRBV6-3 and TRBJ2-7; the D call may be TRBD1 or TRBD2 (6 bases each). The germline gives CDR1 MNHEY, CDR2 SVGEGT. V lost 2 bases and J lost 3, with 11 bases in between. The CDR3 is 14 residues long. CDR3 residues: CASSYRGDNYEQYF. CDR3 DNA: TGTGCCAGCAGTTACCGCGGGGACAACTACGAGCAGTACTTC.

This chain joins TRBV20-1 and TRBJ2-5; 8 nucleotides match TRBD2. V lost 6 bases and J lost 2; bases outside the gene matches: 11. Germline CDR1 reads DFQATT; CDR2 reads SNEGSKA (reference sequence). This CDR3 has 15 amino acids. The CDR3 bases are TGCAGTGCCAGGGCGCGGGGGGCCGTTCAAGAGACCCAGTACTTC. It specifies CSARARGAVQETQYF.

This clonotype turned up a few times. The chain uses TRBV4-1 and TRBJ2-4; 15 bases line up with TRBD2. Germline V gene sequence: CDR1 MGHRA, CDR2 YSYEKL. The CDR3 is made up of 16 amino acids. V was clipped by 3 bases and J by 8 bases; unmatched bases: 5. CDR3 bases: TGCGCCAGCAGCCAGGAACGGACTAGCGGGGGGGACATTCAGTACTTC. It specifies CASSQERTSGGDIQYF.

This clonotype was seen a few times. V gene TRBV11-2 combines with J gene TRBJ2-7, with no clear D. V was clipped by 3 bases and J by 0 bases, with 9 bases between them. The CDR3 loop spans 14 amino acids. Germline lookup yields CDR1 SGHAT and CDR2 FQNNGV. CDR3 residues: CASSFWDSSYEQYF. The CDR3 DNA reads as TGTGCCAGCAGCTTCTGGGATAGCTCCTACGAGCAGTACTTC.

The sample holds many counts of this clonotype. The genes are TRBV5-1 and TRBJ1-1; D not certain. Germline loops: CDR1 SGHRS, CDR2 YFSETQ. The CDR3 is 11 residues long. Trimming left V 1 base short and J 7 bases short, with 5 bases between. Written as DNA, the CDR3 is TGCGCCAGCAGCTTGACAAGTGAAGCTTTCTTT. Translation: CASSLTSEAFF.

The chain links TRBV24-1 to TRBJ2-2, with D possibly being TRBD1 (5 bases). CDR3 length: 15 residues. The V and J ends lost 0 bases and 1 base respectively, with 5 bases between them. CDR1 is KGHDR, CDR2 SFDVKD, per germline. The CDR3 is CATSDLRGNTGELFF. The CDR3 bases are TGTGCCACCAGTGATTTGAGGGGGAACACCGGGGAGCTGTTTTTT.

V and J are TRBV5-1 and TRBJ2-1; 8 bases line up with TRBD1. Trimming took 2 bases from V and 4 from J; bases not matched to a gene: 2. The CDR3 totals 14 residues. In germline, CDR1 is SGHRS, CDR2 YFSETQ. CDR3: CASSLYRGYNEQFF. Here the CDR3 DNA reads TGCGCCAGCAGCTTATACAGGGGGTACAATGAGCAGTTCTTC.

The chain couples TRBV4-1 to TRBJ1-4; 9 nucleotides agree with TRBD1. The J segment lost 8 bases and the V segment lost 2 bases, leaving 6 bases of the junction unmatched. This CDR3 contains 15 residues. Germline V lookup: CDR1 MGHRA, CDR2 YSYEKL. CDR3 in amino acids: CASSQRTGVGEKLFF. CDR3 bases: TGCGCCAGCAGCCAAAGGACAGGGGTGGGGGAAAAACTGTTTTTT.

This clonotype has just a few counts. The chain links TRBV20-1 to TRBJ1-2; D possibly corresponds to TRBD1 (6 bases). The CDR3 loop spans 11 amino acids. Trimming pared 7 bases from V and 6 bases from J, leaving 12 bases between. Germline V lookup: CDR1 DFQATT, CDR2 SNEGSKA (reference sequence). The CDR3 spells CSVYRADGYTF. In DNA, the CDR3 is TGCAGTGTTTACAGGGCGGATGGCTACACCTTC.

The genes are TRBV12-3 or TRBV12-4 and TRBJ1-1, with 9 bases identical to TRBD1. The J segment lost 5 bases and the V segment lost 8 bases, leaving 9 bases of the junction unmatched. The CDR3 covers 14 residues. CDR3 DNA sequence: TGTGCCAGCGGAACACAGGGGGCGTTTACTGAAGCTTTCTTT. As protein: CASGTQGAFTEAFF.

The V call is TRBV5-1, the J call TRBJ2-1; 8 nucleotides align to TRBD1. The J segment lost 5 bases and the V segment lost 5 bases, leaving 9 bases of the junction unmatched. This CDR3 spans 15 amino acids. CDR1 is SGHRS, CDR2 YFSETQ, per germline. The CDR3 spells CASRTVGTGNNEQFF. CDR3 coding DNA: TGCGCCAGCAGAACAGTTGGGACAGGCAACAATGAGCAGTTCTTC.

This clonotype was picked up many times. V gene TRBV7-2 combines with J gene TRBJ2-7, with unresolved D. Germline CDR1 reads SGHTA; CDR2 reads FQGNSA. CDR3 length: 15 amino acids. V lost 5 bases, J lost 3 bases, and 17 bases lay in between. The chain's CDR3 is CASSQEANSFYEQYV. The CDR3, as DNA: TGTGCCAGCAGCCAAGAGGCCAATTCCTTCTACGAGCAGTACGTC.

The chain links TRBV6-2 or TRBV6-3 to TRBJ1-2, with a possible D match to TRBD1 (6 bases). CDR3 length: 16 amino acids. V was clipped by 7 bases and J by 4 bases, with 22 bases between them. CDR1 is MNHEY and CDR2 is SVGEGT in the germline V gene. The CDR3 DNA is TGTGCCAGCAACGACCCAGGGGCAAGCCTTTTCTATGGCTACACCTTC. Its protein is CASNDPGASLFYGYTF.

The chain has TRBV5-1 and TRBJ2-5; 7 bases agree with TRBD1. CDR3 length equals 15 residues. CDR1 is SGHRS and CDR2 is YFSETQ in the germline V gene. With 0 bases clipped from V and 2 bases from J, the junction kept 4 bases outside the gene matches. CDR3 nucleotides: TGCGCCAGCAGCTTGGGGGACAGTTTTCAAGAGACCCAGTACTTC. As protein: CASSLGDSFQETQYF.

This clonotype showed up just a few times. One end of the junction does not line up with germline, which may come from a read error. The rearrangement joins TRBV27 to TRBJ1-2; D possibly corresponds to TRBD1 (6 bases). CDR1 is MNHEY, CDR2 SMNVEV, per germline (reference sequence). This CDR3 contains 13 residues. The CDR3 spells CAVRQARNSGYTF. The CDR3 DNA is TGTGCCGTCCGACAGGCCCGGAACTCTGGCTACACCTTC.

This clonotype appeared a few times. The chain couples TRBV9 to TRBJ1-3, with a weak D call TRBD1 (6 bases). The V and J ends lost 3 bases and 0 bases respectively, with 19 bases between them. The CDR3 consists of 18 residues. Per germline, CDR1 SGDLS and CDR2 YYNGEE. CDR3 region: CASSETLGGGFSGNTIYF. The CDR3 nucleotides are TGTGCCAGCAGCGAGACCCTAGGGGGTGGCTTCTCTGGAAACACCATATATTTT.

This chain joins TRBV12-3 or TRBV12-4 and TRBJ2-3, with D perhaps TRBD1 (6 bases). This CDR3 comprises 14 residues. The V and J ends lost 3 bases and 2 bases respectively, with 9 bases between them. The CDR3 reads CASSLRQDTDTQYF. The CDR3 region has the DNA TGTGCCAGCAGTTTGCGACAGGACACAGATACGCAGTATTTT.

There are a few counts of this clonotype. The J gene is TRBJ1-6, the V gene TRBV27; perhaps TRBD1 as D (5 bases). The V gene lost 2 bases and the J gene lost 6 bases, with 17 bases spanning the gap. CDR1 and CDR2 from the germline V gene are MNHEY and SMNVEV (reference sequence). The CDR3 is made up of 17 amino acids. Here the CDR3 reads CASSLGFRGRANSPLHF. In nucleotides, the CDR3 is TGTGCCAGCAGTTTAGGTTTTCGGGGACGCGCTAATTCACCCCTCCACTTT.